Listed below are T cell receptor beta chains from one sample, sequenced in a study of blood T cells in healthy people across ages. One entry per CDR3 protein results from TCRdb running MiXCR on the 5' RACE reads. The sample has hundreds of thousands of distinct CDR3 sequences, around 21% seen once. Sequenced material: blood. The origin of the receptors is a man between 65 and 85 years old in good health. The CDR3 runs from the conserved cysteine through the conserved F or W. The order of the fields is V gene, J gene, CDR3 protein.

>TRBV11-2|TRBJ1-1
CASSLVTRGSLNTEAFF
>TRBV19|TRBJ2-1
CASSLGPAGNEQFF
>TRBV5-4|TRBJ2-1
CASSLVPGDSYNEQFF
>TRBV3-1|TRBJ1-6
CASSRDTYNSPLHF
>TRBV7-6|TRBJ2-2
CASGRASTGELFF
>TRBV5-1|TRBJ2-6
CASSLSLSGANVLTF
>TRBV28|TRBJ2-7
CASSQQGSSAYEQYF
>TRBV3-1|TRBJ2-3
CASSRSLGGPAADTQYF
>TRBV6-2/TRBV6-3|TRBJ2-7
CASRPRTGAYEQYF
>TRBV7-3|TRBJ2-1
CASSLGNSNLFF
>TRBV29-1|TRBJ1-4
CSVEVRKNEKLFF
>TRBV9|TRBJ1-4
CASSVAGSTNEKLFF
>TRBV4-3|TRBJ1-5
CASSRELDQPQHF
>TRBV20-1|TRBJ2-5
CSADYREQETQYF
>TRBV29-1|TRBJ2-6
CSVAVYAGANVLTF
>TRBV6-5|TRBJ1-1
CASTESGANTEAFF
>TRBV20-1|TRBJ1-4
CSARDPGGVGEKLIF
>TRBV28|TRBJ2-1
CASSLTGNNEQFF
>TRBV4-3|TRBJ2-1
CASSQDHGPFNEQFF
>TRBV6-5|TRBJ2-3
CASSYSGIGTDTQYF
>TRBV4-3|TRBJ2-4
CASSQDVGSLAKNIQYF
>TRBV5-5|TRBJ2-5
CASRDGGQGGTQYF
>TRBV7-2|TRBJ2-3
CASSGESRATDTQYF